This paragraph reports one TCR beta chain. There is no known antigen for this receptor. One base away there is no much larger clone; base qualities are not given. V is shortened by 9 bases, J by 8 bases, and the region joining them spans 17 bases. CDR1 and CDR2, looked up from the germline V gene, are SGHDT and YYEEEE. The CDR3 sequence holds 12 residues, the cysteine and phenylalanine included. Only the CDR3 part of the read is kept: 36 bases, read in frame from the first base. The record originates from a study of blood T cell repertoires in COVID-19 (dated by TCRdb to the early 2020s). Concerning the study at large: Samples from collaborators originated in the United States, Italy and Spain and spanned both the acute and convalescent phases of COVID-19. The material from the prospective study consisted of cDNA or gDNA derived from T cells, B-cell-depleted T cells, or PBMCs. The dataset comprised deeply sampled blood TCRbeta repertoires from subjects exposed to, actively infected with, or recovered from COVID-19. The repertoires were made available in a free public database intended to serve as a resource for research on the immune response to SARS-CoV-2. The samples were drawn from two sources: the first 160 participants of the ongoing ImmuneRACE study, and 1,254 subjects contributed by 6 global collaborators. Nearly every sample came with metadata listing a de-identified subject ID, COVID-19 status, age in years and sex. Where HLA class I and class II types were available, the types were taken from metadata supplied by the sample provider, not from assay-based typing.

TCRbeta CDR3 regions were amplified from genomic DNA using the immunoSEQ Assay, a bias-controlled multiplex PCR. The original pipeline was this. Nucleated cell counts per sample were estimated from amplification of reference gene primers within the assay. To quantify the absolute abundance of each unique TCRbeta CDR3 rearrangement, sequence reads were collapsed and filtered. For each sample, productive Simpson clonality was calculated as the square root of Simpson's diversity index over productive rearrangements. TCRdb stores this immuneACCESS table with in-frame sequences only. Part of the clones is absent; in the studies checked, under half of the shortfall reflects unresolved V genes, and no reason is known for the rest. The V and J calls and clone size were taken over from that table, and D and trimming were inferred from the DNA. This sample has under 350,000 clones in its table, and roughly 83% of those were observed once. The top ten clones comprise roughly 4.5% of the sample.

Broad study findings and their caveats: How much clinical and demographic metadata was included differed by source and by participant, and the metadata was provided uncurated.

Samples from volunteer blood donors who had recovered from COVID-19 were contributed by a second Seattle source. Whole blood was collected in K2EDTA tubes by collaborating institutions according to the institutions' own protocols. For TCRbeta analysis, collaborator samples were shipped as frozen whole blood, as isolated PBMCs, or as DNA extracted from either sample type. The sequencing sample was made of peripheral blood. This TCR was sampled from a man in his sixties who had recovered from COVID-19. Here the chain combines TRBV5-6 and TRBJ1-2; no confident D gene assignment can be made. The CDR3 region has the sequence CATFGGFGGYTF. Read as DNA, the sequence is TGTGCCACTTTCGGAGGGTTTGGAGGCTACACCTTC.